A selection of T cell receptor beta chains follows, all from one sample in a study of cytomegalovirus exposure and HLA in healthy donors. The table came from immunoSEQ multiplex PCR; TCRdb's copy has only in-frame clones and leaves some out. The table has 100,000 to 150,000 clones, approximately 80% seen once. The sequenced sample was PBMCs. These receptors were taken from a woman aged 40 to 55 in good health and CMV-seropositive. Each CDR3 is given with its conserved first and last residue. A D gene is named only where the DNA matches it firmly. The listing skips clone size in some rows; elsewhere it reads once, few, many or a size class.

>.|.|TRBV25-1|TRBJ2-5
CASSDPYLINQETQYF
TGTGCCAGCAGTGACCCCTATCTCATAAACCAAGAGACCCAGTACTTC
>few|TRBD1|TRBV14|TRBJ2-7
CASSHATGASRHEQYF
TGTGCCAGCAGCCACGCGACAGGGGCCTCCCGGCACGAGCAGTACTTC
>.|.|TRBV28|TRBJ1-6
CASSFRGGSPLHF
TGTGCCAGCAGTTTTAGGGGTGGCTCACCCCTCCACTTT
>.|.|TRBV5-6|TRBJ2-3
CASSLVTGSTDTQYF
TGTGCCAGCAGCTTGGTGACAGGCAGCACAGATACGCAGTATTTT
>.|.|TRBV6-5|TRBJ2-7
CASSYRGTYEQYF
TGTGCCAGCAGTTACCGCGGAACCTACGAGCAGTACTTC
>once|.|TRBV5-4|TRBJ1-5
CASSQGTQDQPQHF
TGTGCCAGCAGCCAGGGGACACAGGATCAGCCCCAGCATTTT
>.|.|TRBV10-1|TRBJ1-5
CASSESEWQSNQPQHF
TGCGCCAGCAGTGAGTCTGAATGGCAGAGCAATCAGCCCCAGCATTTT
>.|.|TRBV5-1|TRBJ2-1
CASRGAGWGRSSYNEQFF
TGCGCCAGCAGGGGGGCAGGGTGGGGGAGAAGCTCCTACAATGAGCAGTTCTTC
>.|.|TRBV5-1|TRBJ2-2
CASSLARRQTRGELFF
TGCGCCAGCAGCTTGGCCAGGAGACAGACAAGGGGGGAGCTGTTTTTT
>.|TRBD1|TRBV19|TRBJ2-2
CASSRQGTGELFF
TGTGCCAGTAGTAGACAGGGAACCGGGGAGCTGTTTTTT
>.|.|TRBV6-1|TRBJ1-2
CASTDTSNYGYTF
TGTGCCAGCACCGACACGAGTAACTATGGCTACACCTTC
>once|.|TRBV6-5|TRBJ1-2
CASSLRQAHGYTF
TGTGCCAGCAGTTTGCGACAGGCCCATGGCTACACCTTC
>once|.|TRBV30|TRBJ1-1
CAWSVWLGRDGTEAFF
TGTGCCTGGAGTGTATGGTTAGGTCGGGATGGCACTGAAGCTTTCTTT
>.|.|TRBV6-5|TRBJ2-7
CASGNGGSYEQYF
TGTGCCAGCGGGAACGGGGGCTCCTACGAGCAGTACTTC
>.|TRBD2|TRBV5-1|TRBJ2-7
CASSPATGLVYEQYF
TGCGCCAGCAGCCCAGCGACGGGACTAGTATACGAGCAGTACTTC
>.|.|TRBV4-1|TRBJ1-1
CASSQDQRQNTEAFF
TGCGCCAGCAGCCAAGATCAAAGACAGAACACTGAAGCTTTCTTT